This TCR beta chain was sequenced for a study of blood T cell repertoires in COVID-19. Study-wide context: There were acute and convalescent COVID-19 samples, and they came from the United States, Italy and Spain. T cells, B-cell-depleted T cells, or PBMCs supplied cDNA or gDNA.

In the study's own analysis: Nucleated cell number was recorded as an estimate derived from reference gene primer amplification. TCRdb's table, derived via immunoSEQ multiplex PCR, lists solely in-frame clones and lacks some. V and J calls and clone size are given by that table; D and trimming were obtained from the DNA. The repertoire consists of about 27,000 clones, with over 85% occurring once and the leading ten covering 2.8%. CDR3 length: 17 amino acids. With 5 bases clipped from V and 5 bases from J, the junction kept 14 bases outside the gene matches. Germline lookup yields CDR1 MNHEY and CDR2 SMNVEV (reference sequence).

The receptor's source is a human donor in a cohort sampled during active COVID-19. The chain couples TRBV27 to TRBJ1-1; 10 bases map to TRBD1. The sample was peripheral blood. CDR3 amino acids: CASSLLPTGGRNTEAFF. DNA of the CDR3: TGTGCCAGCAGTCTCCTACCGACAGGGGGCAGAAATACTGAAGCTTTCTTT.